The 27 T cell receptor beta chains reported below all come from one sample, sequenced in a study of human T cells and chemical hapten exposure. The time point denotes: patch test 2, 6 weeks after DPC sensitization. Treatment in this sample: therapeutic diphenylcyclopropenone sensitization with weekly scalp DPC. TCRdb re-called the RACE reads with MiXCR, one entry per CDR3 protein. The data hold approximately 80,000 distinct CDR3 sequences, with roughly a tenth observed a single time. The material sequenced was whole blood, taken in connection with sensitization to the hapten diphenylcyclopropenone (DPC). Every receptor here comes from a woman under 40 with alopecia areata. Some clones in this sample may be carry-over from other donors' samples.

This clonotype was seen many times. The chain uses TRBV21-1 and TRBJ2-2; the D segment call TRBD1 is taken from the table without a DNA check. TRBV21-1 is given as a pseudogene. The CDR3 contains 15 residues. The CDR3 reads CASSKSGTNTGELFF. Here the CDR3 DNA reads TGTGCCAGCAGCAAATCCGGGACGAACACCGGGGAGCTGTTTTTT.

J is TRBJ2-3 and V is TRBV19; D is unresolved. Germline V gives CDR1 LNHDA, CDR2 SQIVND (reference sequence). With 1 base removed from V and 6 bases from J, the gap between germline ends came to 8 bases. The CDR3 is 13 residues long. The CDR3 is CASSIAVGDTQYF. CDR3 coding DNA: TGTGCCAGTAGTATAGCGGTGGGGGATACGCAGTATTTT.

This clonotype appeared many times. The J gene is TRBJ2-3, the V gene TRBV27, with D unclear. Germline V gene sequence: CDR1 MNHEY, CDR2 SMNVEV (reference sequence). This CDR3 has 14 residues. V was cut by 3 bases and J by 2 bases, with 9 bases left in between. The CDR3 spells CASSFGLNTDTQYF. The DNA for the CDR3 is TGTGCCAGCAGTTTCGGATTAAACACAGATACGCAGTATTTT.

This clonotype was counted a few times. This rearrangement joins TRBV7-2 to TRBJ1-2; weak D call: TRBD1 (6 bases). The CDR3 spans 13 residues. Germline values: CDR1 SGHTA, CDR2 FQGNSA. V was shortened by 0 bases and J by 6 bases, with 8 bases between the two germline ends. In nucleotides, the CDR3 is TGTGCCAGCAGCTTAGCCCACAGGGATGGCTACACCTTC. It codes for CASSLAHRDGYTF.

This clonotype came up many times. This rearrangement joins TRBV6-7 to TRBJ2-1; 9 bases are a match to TRBD1. TRBV6-7 falls under the ORF class, with uncertain function. The CDR3 is 16 amino acids. V shed 5 bases, J shed 6 bases, and the junction held 11 bases outside the gene matches. As DNA, the CDR3 is TGTGCCAGCAGTCACAGACAGGGGGTGGCGGGCAATGAGCAGTTCTTC. This sequence encodes CASSHRQGVAGNEQFF.

There are a few counts of this clonotype. V usage is TRBV14 and J usage is TRBJ2-1; D perhaps matches TRBD1 (6 bases). Per germline, CDR1 SGHDN and CDR2 FVKESK. The CDR3 contains 16 residues. The V gene lost 1 base and the J gene lost 1 base, with 11 bases spanning the gap. CDR3 nucleotide sequence: TGTGCCAGCAGCCAAGTGGCAGGGGTTTCCTACAATGAGCAGTTCTTC. Its translation is CASSQVAGVSYNEQFF.

This clonotype appeared many times. This chain links TRBV18 with TRBJ2-3; maybe TRBD2 (5 bases). The CDR3 is made up of 12 amino acids. With 4 bases removed from V and 3 bases from J, the gap between germline ends came to 5 bases. Germline-derived CDR1 and CDR2 are KGHSH and LQKENI. CDR3 coding DNA: TGTGCCAGCTCACGAGGGACAGATACGCAGTATTTT. This codes for CASSRGTDTQYF.

The V gene is TRBV5-1, the J gene TRBJ2-7; 13 bases map to TRBD2. Germline V gives CDR1 SGHRS, CDR2 YFSETQ. V dropped 3 bases and J dropped 7; count of bases not matched to a gene: 1. The CDR3 runs 13 residues. CDR3 loop: CASSSGLAGEQYF. The CDR3 DNA follows: TGCGCCAGCAGCTCGGGACTAGCGGGGGAGCAGTACTTC.

This clonotype showed up many times. This chain links TRBV19 with TRBJ1-5; no clear D gene. Germline CDR1 reads LNHDA; CDR2 reads SQIVND (reference sequence). The CDR3 runs 14 residues. V dropped 8 bases and J dropped 0 bases, with 11 bases sitting between them. CDR3 region: CASSPGYSNQPQHF. The CDR3 DNA sequence: TGTGCCAGTTCACCCGGTTATAGCAATCAGCCCCAGCATTTT.

This clonotype was observed at least ten times. This rearrangement joins TRBV12-3 or TRBV12-4 to TRBJ1-2; 9 bases align to TRBD1. V dropped 7 bases and J dropped 8; count of bases not matched to a gene: 11. This CDR3 is built from 14 residues. The CDR3 spells CASTPSGQGEGYTF. The DNA for the CDR3 is TGTGCCAGCACCCCATCGGGACAGGGCGAGGGCTACACCTTC.

The chain has TRBV11-2 and TRBJ1-3; 8 bases are a match to TRBD1. CDR1 and CDR2 (germline): SGHAT, FQNNGV. The J segment lost 5 bases and the V segment lost 5 bases, leaving 8 bases of the junction unmatched. The CDR3 extends over 15 amino acids. The CDR3 DNA reads as TGTGCCAGCAGCCCCGGACAGGGTCTGAGAAACACCATATATTTT. Amino acid sequence: CASSPGQGLRNTIYF.

This clonotype was counted at least ten times. The V and J genes are TRBV7-9 and TRBJ2-7; D remains ambiguous. Germline values: CDR1 SEHNR, CDR2 FQNEAQ (reference sequence). V shed 3 bases and J shed 6 bases, with 12 bases lying between them. CDR3 length: 13 residues. The CDR3 protein is CASSFEPLSEQYF. DNA for the CDR3: TGTGCCAGCAGCTTCGAGCCCTTATCCGAGCAGTACTTC. The variable domain in full, with the rest retrieved from reference TRBV7-9 and TRBJ2-7, is DTGVSQNPRHKITKRGQNVTFRCDPISEHNRLYWYRQTLGQGPEFLTYFQNEAQLEKSRLLSDRFSAERPKGSFSTLEIQRTEQGDSAMYLCASSFEPLSEQYFGPGTRLTVT.

This rearrangement joins TRBV29-1 to TRBJ2-1; TRBD2 agrees at 10 bases. V gave up 6 bases and J gave up 6 bases; unmatched junction bases: 8. This CDR3 is 14 amino acids long. Germline V gives CDR1 SQVTM, CDR2 ANQGSEA. Written as DNA, the CDR3 is TGCAGCGTCCGGGCTAGCGGGAGTGTCAATGAGCAGTTCTTC. Amino acids: CSVRASGSVNEQFF.

Remarks on this clonotype: A clone one base away is much larger, so this may be a read error. V is TRBV7-9 and J is TRBJ2-4; D might be TRBD1 (5 bases). In germline, CDR1 is SEHNR, CDR2 FQNEAQ (reference sequence). This CDR3 has 13 amino acids. Between the trimmed V and J ends, which lost 4 bases and 4 bases, there was a span of 8 bases. CDR3 in amino acids: CASSSGQKNIQYF. The CDR3 DNA is TGTGCCAGCAGCTCAGGGCAGAAAAACATTCAGTACTTC.

There are many counts of this clonotype. The chain joins TRBV9 to TRBJ1-6; tentative D call: TRBD1 (6 bases). The CDR3 spans 15 residues. Germline assignment: CDR1 SGDLS and CDR2 YYNGEE. V was pared by 4 bases and J by 10 bases, with 18 bases between. CDR3 nucleotide sequence: TGTGCCAGCAGCTTCACGACAGGCGGGGGATCACCCCTCCACTTT. Translating it yields CASSFTTGGGSPLHF.

Many counts were recorded for this clonotype. The chain uses TRBV9 and TRBJ1-2, with D hard to call. The CDR3 covers 13 residues. Germline V gives CDR1 SGDLS, CDR2 YYNGEE. V lost 2 bases, J lost 4 bases, and 9 bases lay in between. For the CDR3, the DNA is TGTGCCAGCAGCGTCCCAGGTAGCTATGGCTACACCTTC. This translates into CASSVPGSYGYTF.

This clonotype was seen a handful of times. This chain links TRBV28 with TRBJ2-1; 9 nucleotides agree with TRBD2. The CDR3 has 16 residues. Germline assignment: CDR1 MDHEN and CDR2 SYDVKM. V shed 5 bases and J 5 bases; nucleotides not matched to a gene: 10. The CDR3 DNA sequence: TGTGCCAGCAGTCCTCCCGGGACTAGCCTCAACAATGAGCAGTTCTTC. Translation gives CASSPPGTSLNNEQFF.

The chain combines TRBV4-2 with TRBJ1-1; D gene uncertain. In germline, CDR1 is LGHNA, CDR2 YNFKEQ. The germline V and J ends were trimmed by 2 bases and 6 bases, with 13 bases remaining between them. This CDR3 is 14 amino acids long. CDR3: CASSQTEKNAEAFF. CDR3 sequence (DNA): TGTGCCAGCAGCCAAACAGAGAAAAACGCTGAAGCTTTCTTT.

This clonotype was seen a handful of times. This chain links TRBV2 with TRBJ2-1; D perhaps matches TRBD2 (6 bases). Trimming cost V 6 bases and J 12 bases, with 15 bases left between them. The CDR3 loop spans 12 amino acids. Looked up from germline, CDR1 is SNHLY and CDR2 is FYNNEI. CDR3 nucleotide sequence: TGTGCCAGCAGAGGAGGGACGATAAGGCAGTTCTTC. Residues: CASRGGTIRQFF.

The sample holds many counts of this clonotype. The V gene is TRBV27, the J gene TRBJ2-7; D possibly corresponds to TRBD1 (6 bases). With 4 bases removed from V and 0 bases from J, the gap between germline ends came to 13 bases. Germline V CDR1 and CDR2: MNHEY, SMNVEV (reference sequence). The CDR3 extends over 15 amino acids. Written as DNA, the CDR3 is TGTGCCAGCAGTTCAAGAGGGGGAAGCTCCTACGAGCAGTACTTC. This codes for CASSSRGGSSYEQYF.

This chain uses TRBV7-2 with TRBJ2-3; 8 bases are a match to TRBD1. The CDR3 sequence is 16 residues long. The V and J ends lost 5 bases and 3 bases, in that order; junction bases with no gene match: 10. Germline values: CDR1 SGHTA, CDR2 FQGNSA. For the CDR3, the DNA is TGTGCCAGCAGCCGTCGGGCAGGGGGCCGGACAGATACGCAGTATTTT. Translated: CASSRRAGGRTDTQYF.

This clonotype showed up many times. The V gene is TRBV6-5, the J gene TRBJ2-3; 9 bases agree with TRBD2. Germline CDR1 reads MNHEY; CDR2 reads SVGAGI. V was pared by 0 bases and J by 4 bases, with 5 bases of the junction left unmatched. The CDR3 spans 16 residues. DNA of the CDR3: TGTGCCAGCAGTTACTCGTTCCTAGCGGGGCCAGATACGCAGTATTTT. Protein: CASSYSFLAGPDTQYF.

The table lists this clonotype with many counts. The chain is built from TRBV6-6 and TRBJ2-6, with 11 bases that match TRBD1. V shed 8 bases and J 3 bases; nucleotides not matched to a gene: 3. CDR1 is MNHNY and CDR2 is SVGAGI in the germline V gene (reference sequence). The CDR3 has 15 residues. In DNA form, the CDR3 reads TGTGCCAGCGGACAGGGGGCGCTTGGGGCCAACGTCCTGACTTTC. Translating gives CASGQGALGANVLTF.

This clonotype was recorded many times. The chain has TRBV19 and TRBJ2-1; D is ambiguous. The ends were cut back, 6 bases at V and 5 bases at J, with 14 bases in the middle. The germline CDR1 and CDR2 sequences are LNHDA and SQIVND (reference sequence). The CDR3 loop spans 14 amino acids. The CDR3 spells CASRAHRFHNEQFF. The CDR3, as DNA: TGTGCCAGTAGGGCTCATAGGTTCCACAATGAGCAGTTCTTC.

Ten or more counts support this clonotype. The chain employs TRBV18 and TRBJ2-7; possibly TRBD1 for D (5 bases). The V gene lost 2 bases and the J gene lost 0 bases, with 8 bases spanning the gap. CDR1 and CDR2 from the germline V gene are KGHSH and LQKENI. CDR3 length equals 14 residues. Here the CDR3 DNA reads TGTGCCAGCTCACCAGGGCAGGGCTCCTACGAGCAGTACTTC. This codes for CASSPGQGSYEQYF.

The V gene is TRBV5-4, the J gene TRBJ1-4; no firm D call. Germline V gives CDR1 SGHNT, CDR2 YYREEE (reference sequence). Trimming took off 4 bases at V and 7 bases at J, with 14 bases between the two ends. CDR3 size: 14 residues. The CDR3: CASSLDGEGEKLFF. CDR3 bases: TGTGCCAGCAGCCTCGACGGGGAGGGTGAAAAACTGTTTTTT.

V is TRBV20-1 and J is TRBJ2-7, with 7 nucleotides matching TRBD2. After removal of 5 bases from V and 0 bases from J, the junction contained 7 bases not matched to a gene. The germline gives CDR1 DFQATT, CDR2 SNEGSKA (reference sequence). The CDR3 covers 14 residues. CDR3 protein: CSASRGDPSYEQYF. The CDR3 nucleotides read TGCAGTGCTTCTCGGGGGGACCCCTCCTACGAGCAGTACTTC.